Below are 24 T cell receptor beta chains sequenced from a single sample in a study of blood T cell repertoires in COVID-19. Here immunoSEQ multiplex PCR was the method, and the copy in TCRdb shows in-frame clones only, minus some. The table lists 140,000 to 150,000 clones, roughly 90% of them singletons. Sequenced material: peripheral blood. The receptor set was obtained from a man aged 60 to 75 with active or convalescent COVID-19.

The chain has TRBV7-2 and TRBJ1-4; TRBD1 agrees at 7 bases. CDR1 and CDR2 from the germline V gene are SGHTA and FQGNSA. This CDR3 has 15 residues. Germline trimming cut 2 bases from V and 6 bases from J; bases unmatched to any gene: 6. The DNA of the CDR3 is TGTGCCAGCAGCTTATCCCGGGACAGCTATGAAAAACTGTTTTTT. This codes for CASSLSRDSYEKLFF. Using reference TRBV7-2 and TRBJ1-4 for the parts outside the CDR3, the full variable domain is GAGVSQSPSNKVTEKGKDVELRCDPISGHTALYWYRQSLGQGLEFLIYFQGNSAPDKSGLPSDRFSAERTGGSVSTLTIQRTQQEDSAVYLCASSLSRDSYEKLFFGSGTQLSVL.

This rearrangement joins TRBV4-1 to TRBJ1-4, with TRBD1 matching 8 bases. The length of the CDR3 is 15 residues. J lost 7 bases, V lost 4 bases, and 8 bases had no gene match. Germline V gene sequence: CDR1 MGHRA, CDR2 YSYEKL. This CDR3 reads CASSPRPGQGEKLFF. DNA of the CDR3: TGCGCCAGCAGCCCACGCCCTGGACAGGGTGAAAAACTGTTTTTT.

The rearrangement links TRBV5-4 to TRBJ2-1; TRBD2 matches at 8 bases. Germline loops: CDR1 SGHNT, CDR2 YYREEE (reference sequence). J was trimmed by 0 bases and V by 3 bases; bases with no gene match: 8. The CDR3 is 17 residues long. The CDR3 DNA reads as TGTGCCAGCAGCTGGGGCCGTACTAGCGGCTCCTACAATGAGCAGTTCTTC. Translating it yields CASSWGRTSGSYNEQFF.

The rearrangement links TRBV6-1 to TRBJ2-3; 12 bases line up with TRBD1. The germline CDR1 and CDR2 sequences are MNHNS and SASEGT. V gave up 4 bases and J gave up 2 bases; unmatched junction bases: 13. This CDR3 comprises 19 residues. CDR3 residues: CASSALGTGGPFLTDTQYF. Here the CDR3 DNA reads TGTGCCAGCAGTGCCCTCGGGACAGGGGGCCCCTTCCTCACAGATACGCAGTATTTT.

This rearrangement joins TRBV18 to TRBJ2-1; a possible D gene is TRBD2 (6 bases). The CDR3 runs 17 residues. Trimming pared 3 bases from V and 0 bases from J, leaving 15 bases between. Germline loops: CDR1 KGHSH, CDR2 LQKENI. CDR3 in DNA: TGTGCCAGCTCACCGGGGACTTCCACCCCCTCCTACAATGAGCAGTTCTTC. Protein: CASSPGTSTPSYNEQFF.

The V gene is TRBV10-3, the J gene TRBJ1-4; D gene uncertain. Trimming took 0 bases from V and 0 from J, leaving 5 bases between them. The CDR3 is 15 amino acids. Germline V gene sequence: CDR1 ENHRY, CDR2 SYGVKD. CDR3 region: CAISESASTNEKLFF. CDR3 nucleotides: TGTGCCATCAGTGAGTCGGCCTCAACTAATGAAAAACTGTTTTTT.

The genes are TRBV20-1 and TRBJ1-5; TRBD1 matches at 10 bases. The CDR3 has 17 residues. Germline CDR1 is DFQATT and CDR2 is SNEGSKA (reference sequence). The trim removed 6 bases at V and 2 bases at J, leaving 13 bases unmatched. This CDR3 is CSASFLDRGGGNQPQHF. The CDR3 DNA follows: TGCAGTGCCAGTTTTCTGGACAGGGGGGGCGGCAATCAGCCCCAGCATTTT.

In its sample, this clone was seen a few times. The chain carries TRBV23-1 and TRBJ2-7; 9 bases are shared with TRBD1. TRBV23-1 is sorted into the ORF group, with uncertain function. The CDR3 is 14 residues long. V trimming: 1 base; J trimming: 6 bases; junction bases outside the gene matches: 4. The CDR3 spells CASSQYHRGREQYF. The CDR3 region has the DNA TGCGCCAGCAGTCAATACCACAGGGGGCGCGAGCAGTACTTC.

V is TRBV5-8 and J is TRBJ2-1, with TRBD1 identical over 9 bases. This CDR3 is 15 amino acids long. Germline CDR1 reads SGHTS; CDR2 reads YDEGEE. J was trimmed by 0 bases and V by 5 bases; bases with no gene match: 3. The CDR3 region has the DNA TGTGCCAGCAGACAGACAGGGGGCTCCTACAATGAGCAGTTCTTC. This codes for CASRQTGGSYNEQFF.

The chain recombines TRBV24-1 with TRBJ1-2; D ambiguous. Looked up from germline, CDR1 is KGHDR and CDR2 is SFDVKD. Trimming cost V 1 base and J 4 bases, with 9 bases left between them. The CDR3 has 14 residues. As DNA, the CDR3 is TGTGCCACCAGTGATTTCAAGTACAGCTATGGCTACACCTTC. It yields the protein CATSDFKYSYGYTF.

CDR3 bases: TGTGCCAGCAGCCTTTTACAGGGGCCCTGGGGCACTGAAGCTTTCTTT. Amino acid sequence: CASSLLQGPWGTEAFF. The genes are TRBV6-2 or TRBV6-3 and TRBJ1-1, with TRBD1 matching 7 bases. Per the germline V gene, CDR1 is MNHEY and CDR2 is SVGEGT. This CDR3 has 16 amino acids. The V and J ends lost 6 bases and 4 bases, in that order; junction bases with no gene match: 14.

The chain carries TRBV9 and TRBJ2-2; weak D call: TRBD2 (5 bases). This CDR3 has 14 residues. Germline V lookup: CDR1 SGDLS, CDR2 YYNGEE. The V end lost 4 bases, the J end lost 7 bases, and 14 bases lay between the germline ends. The CDR3: CASSFMGSVGELFF. The CDR3 coding sequence is TGTGCCAGCAGCTTCATGGGTAGCGTCGGGGAGCTGTTTTTT.

The V call is TRBV28, the J call TRBJ1-1; 7 bases map to TRBD1. The germline V gene encodes CDR1 MDHEN and CDR2 SYDVKM. This CDR3 region has 15 residues. The V gene end was trimmed by 2 bases and the J gene end by 3 bases; junction bases not matched to a gene: 6. This CDR3 reads CASSLVGRGYTEAFF. In DNA form, the CDR3 reads TGTGCCAGCAGTTTAGTTGGCAGGGGGTACACTGAAGCTTTCTTT.

CDR3 sequence reads: CASSSITGELFF. The CDR3 DNA reads TGTGCCAGCAGCTCCATCACCGGGGAGCTGTTTTTT. This rearrangement joins TRBV13 to TRBJ2-2; no clear D. This CDR3 has 12 residues. The ends were cut back, 4 bases at V and 4 bases at J, with 4 bases in the middle. Germline loops: CDR1 PRHDT, CDR2 FYEKMQ (reference sequence).

The gene calls are TRBV6-5 and TRBJ2-2; the D gene is possibly TRBD2 (8 bases). Germline loops: CDR1 MNHEY, CDR2 SVGAGI. The CDR3 covers 15 residues. V lost 8 bases to trimming and J lost 4 bases, with 17 bases between them. The CDR3 DNA is TGTGCCAGCCTCACGGGAGGGGGCGGCACCGGGGAGCTGTTTTTT. This translates into CASLTGGGGTGELFF.

In its sample, this clone was seen a few times. The V call is TRBV19, the J call TRBJ2-2; 11 bases fit TRBD2. The trim removed 11 bases at V and 5 bases at J, leaving 13 bases unmatched. The CDR3 length is 16 residues. Germline CDR1 is LNHDA and CDR2 is SQIVND (reference sequence). The CDR3 region has the DNA TGTGCCGCCCAGGGGACTAGCGGCCAAGGGACCGGGGAGCTGTTTTTT. It encodes CAAQGTSGQGTGELFF.

This chain joins TRBV3-1 (or the pseudogene TRBV3-2) and TRBJ1-2; D gene uncertain. The CDR3 consists of 12 residues. Trimming left V 1 base short and J 9 bases short, with 9 bases between. Per germline, CDR1 LGHDT and CDR2 YNNKEL (reference sequence). CDR3 region: CASSQGSGSYTF. For the CDR3, the DNA is TGTGCCAGCAGCCAAGGGTCGGGGAGCTACACCTTC.

This clone was recorded once. The chain combines TRBV28 with TRBJ2-1, with D perhaps TRBD2 (6 bases). CDR1 MDHEN and CDR2 SYDVKM come from the germline V gene. The CDR3 length is 17 residues. Trimming shortened V by 0 bases and J by 4 bases, and 16 bases separated the two germline ends. CDR3 bases: TGTGCCAGCAGTTTATGGGAAGGGCGGGGACCGTACAATGAGCAGTTCTTC. As protein: CASSLWEGRGPYNEQFF.

The gene calls are TRBV28 and TRBJ1-2, with a possible D match to TRBD1 (6 bases). V shed 6 bases and J shed 2 bases, with 10 bases lying between them. Germline V gives CDR1 MDHEN, CDR2 SYDVKM. There are 13 residues in the CDR3. CDR3 coding DNA: TGTGCCAGCAGGAACAGGGAGAACTATGGCTACACCTTC. Encoded protein: CASRNRENYGYTF.

This clone was found once. The chain combines TRBV7-3 with TRBJ1-1; D is perhaps TRBD1 (6 bases). Germline assignment: CDR1 SGHTA and CDR2 FQGTGA. V lost 1 base and J lost 3, with 9 bases in between. CDR3 length: 14 amino acids. The CDR3 DNA reads TGTGCCAGCAGCTTAATGGCAGGGGACACTGAAGCTTTCTTT. Protein product: CASSLMAGDTEAFF.

Only a few counts were recorded for this clone. The rearrangement links TRBV28 to TRBJ1-2; D is unresolved. Germline CDR1 and CDR2: MDHEN and SYDVKM. Trimming took off 4 bases at V and 6 bases at J, with 12 bases between the two ends. This CDR3 has 13 amino acids. Here the CDR3 DNA reads TGTGCCAGCAGTTATCCGGGGTTAGATGGCTACACCTTC. The encoded protein is CASSYPGLDGYTF.

The rearrangement uses TRBV5-1 and TRBJ2-7; 7 positions agree with TRBD1. The CDR3 consists of 17 residues. Germline trimming cut 0 bases from V and 6 bases from J; bases unmatched to any gene: 15. The germline V gene has CDR1 SGHRS and CDR2 YFSETQ. The CDR3 protein is CASSLGRTGLITPEQYF. CDR3 coding DNA: TGCGCCAGCAGCTTGGGGCGGACAGGACTTATTACGCCCGAGCAGTACTTC.

The chain employs TRBV6-1 and TRBJ2-3, with unresolved D. There are 13 residues in the CDR3. The V gene's germline CDR1 is MNHNS and CDR2 SASEGT. V lost 7 bases and J lost 1, with 9 bases in between. CDR3 in DNA: TGTGCCAGCAATCCAGTCCGCACAGATACGCAGTATTTT. This encodes CASNPVRTDTQYF.

The chain uses TRBV9 and TRBJ2-2, with a possible D match to TRBD1 (6 bases). This CDR3 spans 16 amino acids. Germline V CDR1 and CDR2: SGDLS, YYNGEE. The V end lost 3 bases, the J end lost 4 bases, and 16 bases lay between the germline ends. The CDR3 nucleotides read TGTGCCAGCAGCGCAAGAGGGGGTGGGGCCACCGGGGAGCTGTTTTTT. It encodes CASSARGGGATGELFF.